This T cell receptor (beta chain) was obtained from a study of T cell responses to AZD1222 COVID-19 vaccine. TCRdb's copy holds only in-frame clones and misses some; the assay was immunoSEQ multiplex PCR. The table has under 150,000 clones, approximately 88% seen once; the top ten hold roughly a quarter. The length of the CDR3 is 14 residues. Germline CDR1 and CDR2: MNHEY and SVGAGI. The trim removed 10 bases at V and 4 bases at J, leaving 6 bases unmatched. The material was peripheral blood, obtained on day 0 of AZD1222 vaccination. The TCR originated in an adult in good health. The genes are TRBV6-5 and TRBJ2-1, with TRBD2 identical over 11 bases. In DNA, the CDR3 is TGTGCCAATGGACTAGCGGGTACATACAATGAGCAGTTCTTC. As protein: CANGLAGTYNEQFF.